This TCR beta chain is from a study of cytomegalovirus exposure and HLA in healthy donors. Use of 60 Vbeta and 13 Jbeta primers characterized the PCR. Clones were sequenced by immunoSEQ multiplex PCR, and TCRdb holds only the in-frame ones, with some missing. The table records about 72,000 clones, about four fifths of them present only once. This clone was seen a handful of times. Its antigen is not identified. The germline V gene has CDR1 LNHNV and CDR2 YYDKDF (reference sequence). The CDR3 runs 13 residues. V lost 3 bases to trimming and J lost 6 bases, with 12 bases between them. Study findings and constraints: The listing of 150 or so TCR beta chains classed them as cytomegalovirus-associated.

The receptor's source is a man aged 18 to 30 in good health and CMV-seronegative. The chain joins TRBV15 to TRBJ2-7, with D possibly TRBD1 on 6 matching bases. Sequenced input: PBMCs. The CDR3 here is CATSRGQGREQYF. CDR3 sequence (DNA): TGTGCCACCAGCAGGGGGCAGGGGCGCGAGCAGTACTTC.